What follows is one T cell receptor (beta chain) and its context. Germline V gene sequence: CDR1 LGHDT, CDR2 YNNKEL (reference sequence). This CDR3 region has 14 residues. V trimming: 1 base; J trimming: 6 bases; junction bases outside the gene matches: 4. Assay used: immunoSEQ multiplex PCR; TCRdb lists only in-frame clones, some missing. The sample contains over 200,000 clones, 70% to 90% of which appear only once. The entry originates in a study of blood T cell repertoires in COVID-19. Material for sequencing was PBMCs or T cells enriched from blood (not recorded which). The source of this sequence is a woman aged 40 to 49 with acute COVID-19. The rearrangement uses TRBV3-1 (or the pseudogene TRBV3-2) and TRBJ1-2, with 8 positions matching TRBD1. CDR3 sequence (DNA): TGTGCCAGCAGCCAAGGAAGACAGGGGCATGGCTACACCTTC. It is translated as CASSQGRQGHGYTF.